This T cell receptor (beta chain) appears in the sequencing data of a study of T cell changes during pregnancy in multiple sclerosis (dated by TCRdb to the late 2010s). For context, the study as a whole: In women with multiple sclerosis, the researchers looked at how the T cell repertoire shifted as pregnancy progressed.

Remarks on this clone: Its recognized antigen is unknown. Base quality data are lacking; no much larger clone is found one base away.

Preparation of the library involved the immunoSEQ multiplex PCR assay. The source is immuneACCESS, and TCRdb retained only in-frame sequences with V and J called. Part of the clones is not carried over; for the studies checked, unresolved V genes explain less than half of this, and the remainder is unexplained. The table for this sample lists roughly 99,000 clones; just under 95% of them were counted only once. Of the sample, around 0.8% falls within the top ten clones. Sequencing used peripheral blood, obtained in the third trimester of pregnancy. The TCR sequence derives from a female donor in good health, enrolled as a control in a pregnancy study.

CDR3 sequence: CASSAILTINEQFF. The DNA sequence is given as TGTGCCAGTAGTGCGATTTTAACGATCAATGAGCAGTTCTTC. The rearrangement combines TRBV19 with TRBJ2-1, with the D gene not confidently named. Counted from cysteine to phenylalanine, this CDR3 has 14 amino acids. The sequence is cut down to CDR3 DNA, 42 bases in frame from base 1. The germline V gene (reference sequence) supplies CDR1 LNHDA and CDR2 SQIVND. V is cut by 5 bases and J by 6 bases, and the space between the germline ends is 14 bases.